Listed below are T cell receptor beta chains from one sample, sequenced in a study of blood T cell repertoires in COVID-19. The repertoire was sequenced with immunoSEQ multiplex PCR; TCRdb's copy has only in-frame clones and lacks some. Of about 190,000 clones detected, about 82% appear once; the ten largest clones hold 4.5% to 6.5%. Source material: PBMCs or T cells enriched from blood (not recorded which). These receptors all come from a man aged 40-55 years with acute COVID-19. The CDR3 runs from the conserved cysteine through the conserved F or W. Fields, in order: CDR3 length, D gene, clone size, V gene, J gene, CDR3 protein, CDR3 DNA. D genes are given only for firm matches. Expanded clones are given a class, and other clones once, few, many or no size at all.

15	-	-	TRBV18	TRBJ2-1	CASSPLREQNGEQFF	TGTGCCAGCTCACCACTCAGGGAACAGAACGGGGAGCAGTTCTTC
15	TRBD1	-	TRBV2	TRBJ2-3	CASSSGQRDTDTQYF	TGTGCCAGCAGTTCGGGACAGAGAGACACAGATACGCAGTATTTT
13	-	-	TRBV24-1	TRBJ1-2	CATSDKSRNGYTF	TGTGCCACCAGTGATAAGTCCAGGAATGGCTACACCTTC
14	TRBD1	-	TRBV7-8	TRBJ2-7	CASSPGTGRNEQYF	TGTGCCAGCAGCCCGGGGACAGGGCGGAACGAGCAGTACTTC
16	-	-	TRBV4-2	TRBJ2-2	CASSQVYGSGAGELFF	TGTGCCAGCAGCCAAGTCTACGGTTCCGGGGCCGGGGAGCTGTTTTTT
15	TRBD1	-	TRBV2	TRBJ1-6	CASSRDRGRLAPLHF	TGTGCCAGCAGCCGAGACAGGGGGCGGTTGGCACCCCTCCACTTT
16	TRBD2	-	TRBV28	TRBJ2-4	CASRGLAGGREEIQYF	TGTGCCAGCAGGGGACTAGCGGGAGGACGTGAAGAAATTCAGTACTTC
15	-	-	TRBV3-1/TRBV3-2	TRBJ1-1	CASSHGDTTNTEAFF	TGTGCCAGCAGCCACGGGGACACTACGAACACTGAAGCTTTCTTT
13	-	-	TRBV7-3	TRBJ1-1	CASSLDSHTEAFF	TGTGCCAGCAGCTTAGACAGCCACACTGAAGCTTTCTTT
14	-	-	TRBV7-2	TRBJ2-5	CASSPGHVQETQYF	TGTGCCAGCAGCCCTGGACACGTACAAGAGACCCAGTACTTC
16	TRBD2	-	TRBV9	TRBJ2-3	CASSVAAGGLTDTQYF	TGTGCCAGCAGCGTAGCAGCGGGAGGTCTCACAGATACGCAGTATTTT
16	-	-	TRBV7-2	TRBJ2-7	CASSLESRVPSYEQYF	TGTGCCAGCAGCTTAGAGAGCAGGGTTCCATCCTACGAGCAGTACTTC
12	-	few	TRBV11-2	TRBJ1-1	CASSLLTAEAFF	TGTGCCAGCAGCTTACTTACAGCTGAAGCTTTCTTT
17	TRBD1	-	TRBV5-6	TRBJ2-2	CASSLGPTGAHTGELFF	TGTGCCAGCAGCTTGGGGCCGACAGGGGCCCACACCGGGGAGCTGTTTTTT
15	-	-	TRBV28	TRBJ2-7	CASRGQSVLSYEQYF	TGTGCCAGCAGAGGACAGAGTGTCTTGTCCTACGAGCAGTACTTC
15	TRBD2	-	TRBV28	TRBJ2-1	CASSYSGRVPNEQFF	TGTGCCAGCAGTTATAGCGGGAGAGTACCCAATGAGCAGTTCTTC
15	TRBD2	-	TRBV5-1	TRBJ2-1	CASSLVAGPYNEQFF	TGCGCCAGCAGCTTGGTAGCGGGACCCTACAATGAGCAGTTCTTC
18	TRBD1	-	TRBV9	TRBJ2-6	CASSYRTGDISGANVLTF	TGTGCCAGCAGCTATCGGACAGGGGACATCTCTGGGGCCAACGTCCTGACTTTC
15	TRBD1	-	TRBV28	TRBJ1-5	CASRTGQARNQPQHF	TGTGCCAGCAGAACAGGACAGGCTCGCAATCAGCCCCAGCATTTT
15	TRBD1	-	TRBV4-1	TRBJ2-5	CASSQGTGLSETQYF	TGCGCCAGCAGCCAAGGGACAGGGTTGTCAGAGACCCAGTACTTC
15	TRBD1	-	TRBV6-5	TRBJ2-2	CASRRTGTESGELFF	TGTGCCAGCAGGCGGACAGGGACAGAGTCCGGGGAGCTGTTTTTT
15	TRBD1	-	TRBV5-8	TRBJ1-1	CASSLGDRANTEAFF	TGTGCCAGCAGCTTGGGGGACAGGGCGAACACTGAAGCTTTCTTT
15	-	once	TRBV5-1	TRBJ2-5	CASSSGTPRGETQYF	TGCGCCAGCAGCTCAGGGACTCCCCGGGGAGAGACCCAGTACTTC
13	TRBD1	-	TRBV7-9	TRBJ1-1	CASSLRTDREAFF	TGTGCCAGCAGCCTTCGAACGGACAGGGAAGCTTTCTTT
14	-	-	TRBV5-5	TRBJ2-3	CASSFTNRGDTQYF	TGTGCCAGCAGCTTCACGAACCGAGGGGATACGCAGTATTTT
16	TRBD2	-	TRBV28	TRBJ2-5	CASSFPAGGSQETQYF	TGTGCCAGCAGTTTCCCCGCGGGGGGGTCCCAAGAGACCCAGTACTTC
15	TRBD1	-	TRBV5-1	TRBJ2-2	CASSSGTGETGELFF	TGCGCCAGCAGCTCCGGGACAGGGGAAACCGGGGAGCTGTTTTTT
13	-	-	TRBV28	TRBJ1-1	CASSFMDRPLPFF	TGTGCCAGCAGTTTCATGGACAGACCCCTACCTTTCTTT
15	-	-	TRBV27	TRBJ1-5	CASSLSGEGNQPQHF	TGTGCCAGCAGTTTATCAGGGGAGGGCAATCAGCCCCAGCATTTT
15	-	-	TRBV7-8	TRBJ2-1	CASSLRAGQNNEQFF	TGTGCCAGCAGCTTAAGGGCGGGACAGAACAATGAGCAGTTCTTC
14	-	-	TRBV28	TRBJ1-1	CASSEQAPNTEAFF	TGTGCCAGCAGTGAACAGGCCCCGAACACTGAAGCTTTCTTT
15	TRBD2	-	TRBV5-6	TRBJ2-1	CASSSTSGSLYEQFF	TGTGCCAGCAGCTCCACTAGCGGGTCACTGTATGAGCAGTTCTTC
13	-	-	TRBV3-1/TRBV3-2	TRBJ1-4	CASSQGWGEKLLF	TGTGCCAGCAGCCAAGGTTGGGGCGAAAAACTGCTTTTT
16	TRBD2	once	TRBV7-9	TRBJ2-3	CASSPFLAGTTDTQYF	TGTGCCAGCAGCCCCTTCCTAGCGGGAACCACAGATACGCAGTATTTT
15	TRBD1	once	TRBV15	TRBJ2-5	CATSRVRDREETQYF	TGTGCCACCAGCAGAGTCCGTGACAGGGAGGAGACCCAGTACTTC
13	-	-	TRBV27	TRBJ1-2	CASSLGGHDGYTF	TGTGCCAGCAGTTTAGGAGGGCACGATGGCTACACCTTC
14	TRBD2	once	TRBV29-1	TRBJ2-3	CSVVLAGGTDTQYF	TGCAGCGTTGTACTAGCGGGAGGGACAGATACGCAGTATTTT
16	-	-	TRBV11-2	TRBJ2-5	CASSSAGSVFVETQYF	TGTGCCAGCAGCTCAGCAGGTTCGGTATTTGTGGAGACCCAGTACTTC
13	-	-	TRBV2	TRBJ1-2	CASSEHSSYGYTF	TGTGCCAGCAGTGAGCACAGCAGCTATGGCTACACCTTC
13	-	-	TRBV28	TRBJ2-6	CAHRDSGANVLTF	TGTGCCCACAGGGACTCTGGGGCCAACGTCCTGACTTTC
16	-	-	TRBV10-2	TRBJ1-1	CASSESDSLMNTEAFF	TGCGCCAGCAGTGAGTCAGACAGCCTCATGAACACTGAAGCTTTCTTT
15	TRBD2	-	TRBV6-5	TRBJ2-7	CASSYKRGGIHEQYF	TGTGCCAGCAGTTACAAGCGCGGGGGTATCCACGAGCAGTACTTC
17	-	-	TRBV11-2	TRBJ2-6	CASSLEDGRLGANVLTF	TGTGCCAGCAGCTTAGAAGACGGGAGACTCGGGGCCAACGTCCTGACTTTC
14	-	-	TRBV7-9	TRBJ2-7	CASSRRGQSHEQYF	TGTGCCAGCAGCAGGCGGGGGCAGAGCCACGAGCAGTACTTC
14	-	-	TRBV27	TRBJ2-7	CASSLSPRGYEQYF	TGTGCCAGCAGTTTATCTCCGCGGGGCTACGAGCAGTACTTC
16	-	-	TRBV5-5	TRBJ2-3	CASSVGSYGESDTQYF	TGTGCCAGCAGCGTTGGAAGTTATGGGGAGTCGGATACGCAGTATTTT
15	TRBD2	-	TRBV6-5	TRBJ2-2	CASSYRAGGAGELFF	TGTGCCAGCAGTTACCGGGCCGGGGGGGCCGGGGAGCTGTTTTTT
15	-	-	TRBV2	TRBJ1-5	CASSVNSGGHQPQHF	TGTGCCAGCAGTGTTAATTCCGGGGGTCATCAGCCCCAGCATTTT
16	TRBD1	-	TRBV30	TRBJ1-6	CAWSARGQVQNSPLHF	TGTGCCTGGAGTGCCCGGGGACAGGTCCAGAATTCACCCCTCCACTTT
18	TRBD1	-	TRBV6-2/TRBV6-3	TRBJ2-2	CASSPNNPGQGYTGELFF	TGTGCCAGCAGCCCTAATAACCCGGGACAGGGGTACACCGGGGAGCTGTTTTTT